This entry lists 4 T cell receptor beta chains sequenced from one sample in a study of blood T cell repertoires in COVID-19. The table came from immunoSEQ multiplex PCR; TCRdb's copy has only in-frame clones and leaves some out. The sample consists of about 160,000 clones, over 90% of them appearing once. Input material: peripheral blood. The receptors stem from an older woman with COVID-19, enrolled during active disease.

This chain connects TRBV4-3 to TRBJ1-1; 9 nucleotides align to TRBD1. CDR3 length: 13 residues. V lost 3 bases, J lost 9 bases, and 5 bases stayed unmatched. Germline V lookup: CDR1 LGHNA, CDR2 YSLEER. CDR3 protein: CASSQEYRGQAFF. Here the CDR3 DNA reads TGCGCCAGCAGCCAGGAATACAGGGGGCAAGCTTTCTTT.

CDR3 DNA sequence: TGTGCCATCAGAGAAGGGAAGCGGGGGTACAATGAGCAGTTCTTC. This translates into CAIREGKRGYNEQFF. The chain recombines TRBV10-3 with TRBJ2-1; 8 bases map to TRBD2. Germline V gene sequence: CDR1 ENHRY, CDR2 SYGVKD. The CDR3 loop spans 15 amino acids. V shed 6 bases and J 4 bases; nucleotides not matched to a gene: 8.

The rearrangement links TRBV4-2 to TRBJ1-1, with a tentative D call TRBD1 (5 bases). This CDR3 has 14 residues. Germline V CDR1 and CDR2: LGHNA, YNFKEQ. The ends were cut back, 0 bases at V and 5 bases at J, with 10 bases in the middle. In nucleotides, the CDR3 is TGTGCCAGCAGCCAAGACAGGGTGGTGACTGAAGCTTTCTTT. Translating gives CASSQDRVVTEAFF.

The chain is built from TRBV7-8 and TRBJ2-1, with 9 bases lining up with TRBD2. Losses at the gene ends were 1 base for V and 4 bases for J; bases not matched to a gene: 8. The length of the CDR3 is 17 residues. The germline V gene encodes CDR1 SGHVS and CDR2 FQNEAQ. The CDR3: CASSLGVSGGSYNEQFF. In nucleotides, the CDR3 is TGTGCCAGCAGCTTAGGAGTTAGCGGGGGATCATACAATGAGCAGTTCTTC.